This entry describes one T cell receptor beta chain. The CDR3 spans 20 residues. The data originate from a study of blood T cell repertoires in COVID-19. Study in general: The origin of the acute and convalescent COVID-19 samples was the United States, Italy and Spain.

Clinical history as reported by participants underpinned cohort assignment. Clones were read by immunoSEQ multiplex PCR, and TCRdb kept only the in-frame ones, dropping some. Among around 50,000 clones, around four fifths were seen once, and the ten largest hold approximately 5.3%. The TCR was taken from a woman aged 50 to 60 with acute COVID-19. The V gene is TRBV1, the J gene TRBJ2-3; the table calls TRBD2, which could not be checked here. TRBV1 is designated a pseudogene. The specimen sequenced was PBMCs or T cells enriched from blood (not recorded which). Written as DNA, the CDR3 is TGCACCAGCAGCCAAGAGGTTTCCAGCGGAGGCCGCTTTGGCACAGATACGCAGTATTTT. This encodes CTSSQEVSSGGRFGTDTQYF.